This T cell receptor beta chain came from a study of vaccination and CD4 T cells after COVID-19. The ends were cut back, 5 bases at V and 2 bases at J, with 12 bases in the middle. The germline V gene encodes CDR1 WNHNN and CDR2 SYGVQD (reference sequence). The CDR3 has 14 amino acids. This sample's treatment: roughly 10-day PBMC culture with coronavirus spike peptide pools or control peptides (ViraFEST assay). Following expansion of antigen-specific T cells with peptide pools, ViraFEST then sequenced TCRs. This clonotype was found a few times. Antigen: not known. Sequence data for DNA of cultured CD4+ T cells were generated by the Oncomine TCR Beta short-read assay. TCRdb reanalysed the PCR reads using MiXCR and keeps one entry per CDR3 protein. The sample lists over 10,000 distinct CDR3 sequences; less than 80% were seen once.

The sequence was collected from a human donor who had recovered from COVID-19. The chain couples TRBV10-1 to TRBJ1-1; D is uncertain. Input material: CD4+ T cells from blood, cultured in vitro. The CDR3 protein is CASSNTQSNTEAFF. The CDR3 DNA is TGCGCCAGCAGTAACACACAGAGCAACACTGAAGCTTTCTTT.